These 9 T cell receptor beta chains share one sample of origin, sequenced in a study of T-cell reconstitution after alpha-beta-depleted transplantation in children. Researchers prepared the TCRbeta library using unique molecular identifiers, the study reports. MiXCR was run by TCRdb on the PCR reads, yielding one entry per CDR3 protein. This table holds around 370,000 distinct CDR3 sequences, about a tenth found once. Specimen: PBMCs from the stem cell graft donor, collected from the stem cell graft. The source is a human donor who donated a stem cell graft to a child with acute lymphoblastic leukemia.

J is TRBJ1-4 and V is TRBV5-1, with D unclear. The CDR3 length is 14 residues. Germline lookup yields CDR1 SGHRS and CDR2 YFSETQ. V lost 2 bases and J 6 bases, leaving 11 bases between the germline ends. The CDR3, as DNA: TGCGCCAGCAGCTTACACGCCGGGGATGAAAAACTGTTTTTT. It yields the protein CASSLHAGDEKLFF.

CDR3 amino acids: CASSLIELEDRTPGLAWETQYF. The CDR3 region has the DNA TGCGCCAGCAGCCTAATAGAACTGGAAGATAGAACGCCGGGACTAGCATGGGAGACCCAGTACTTC. This chain connects TRBV5-1 to TRBJ2-5; 9 nucleotides agree with TRBD2. The V gene's germline CDR1 is SGHRS and CDR2 YFSETQ. This CDR3 has 22 amino acids. V was pared by 4 bases and J by 5 bases, with 30 bases of the junction left unmatched.

The V and J genes are TRBV2 and TRBJ2-2; D may be TRBD2 (5 bases). V lost 8 bases and J 6 bases, leaving 28 bases between the germline ends. Germline values: CDR1 SNHLY, CDR2 FYNNEI. The CDR3 has 18 residues. Here the CDR3 reads CASCFYWVGKPGSGELFF. The CDR3 DNA sequence: TGTGCCAGCTGTTTTTATTGGGTCGGGAAGCCGGGGTCCGGGGAGCTGTTTTTT.

This clonotype showed up just a few times. This chain links TRBV7-2 with TRBJ2-3; D is unclear. The V end was cut by 7 bases, the J end by 2 bases, with 4 bases between. CDR1 SGHTA and CDR2 FQGNSA come from the germline V gene. The CDR3 extends over 11 amino acids. The CDR3 protein is CASILTDTQYF. CDR3 nucleotide sequence: TGTGCCAGCATTCTCACAGATACGCAGTATTTT.

This clonotype was observed many times. One end of the junction fails to match germline, which may point to a read error. The chain employs TRBV7-7 and TRBJ2-5, with D perhaps being TRBD1 or TRBD2 (5 bases each). CDR3 length equals 14 residues. Germline CDR1 reads SSHAT; CDR2 reads FNYEAQ (reference sequence). CDR3 DNA: TGTGCTAGCAGCGCCTCGGGGACCCAAGAGACCCAGTACTTC. Protein product: CASSASGTQETQYF.

The rearrangement joins TRBV5-6 to TRBJ1-4; D gene unclear. From germline, CDR1 is SGHDT and CDR2 YYEEEE. This CDR3 region has 11 residues. The V and J ends lost 2 bases and 7 bases respectively, with 3 bases between them. The CDR3 sequence: CASSFGEKLFF. For the CDR3, the DNA is TGTGCCAGCAGCTTTGGTGAAAAACTGTTTTTT.

The rearrangement joins TRBV27 to TRBJ2-1; D not resolved. This CDR3 region has 15 residues. The ends were cut back, 4 bases at V and 0 bases at J, with 10 bases in the middle. The germline V gene encodes CDR1 MNHEY and CDR2 SMNVEV (reference sequence). The CDR3 here is CASSSDLSSYNEQFF. CDR3 DNA sequence: TGTGCCAGCAGTTCAGATCTGAGCTCCTACAATGAGCAGTTCTTC.

The V gene is TRBV7-9, the J gene TRBJ2-3; the match to TRBD2 covers 7 bases. Germline values: CDR1 SEHNR, CDR2 FQNEAQ (reference sequence). Trimming removed 4 bases from V and 2 bases from J; junction bases left unmatched: 12. The CDR3 runs to 17 residues. The CDR3 is CASSSKASSGPTDTQYF. The CDR3 coding sequence is TGTGCCAGCAGCTCTAAAGCCTCTAGCGGTCCCACAGATACGCAGTATTTT.

Only a few counts were recorded for this clonotype. This chain links TRBV20-1 with TRBJ2-1, with TRBD2 matching over 9 bases. Germline V gene lookup returns CDR1 DFQATT and CDR2 SNEGSKA (reference sequence). V shed 3 bases and J 9 bases; nucleotides not matched to a gene: 12. The CDR3 runs to 15 residues. The CDR3 here is CSARWGVAGASEQFF. The CDR3, as DNA: TGCAGTGCTAGGTGGGGGGTAGCGGGAGCGAGTGAGCAGTTCTTC.